This T cell receptor beta chain was retrieved from a study of blood T cell repertoires in COVID-19. Study summary: From the United States, Italy and Spain came samples of acute and convalescent COVID-19.

V lost 4 bases, J lost 0 bases, and 3 bases stayed unmatched. This CDR3 comprises 14 residues. Germline CDR1 and CDR2: SGHDT and YYEEEE. Authors' processing steps: Amplification of reference gene primers was used by the study to estimate nucleated cell counts. The protocol was immunoSEQ multiplex PCR, while the TCRdb copy is restricted to in-frame clones and leaves out a portion. The V and J calls and the clone size are those of that table, but D and trimming were determined from the DNA. Found here are over 200,000 clones, roughly 84% of them singletons; the top ten hold 1.5% to 2%. Material: peripheral blood. This sequence joins TRBV5-6 and TRBJ2-7, with 8 bases matching TRBD1. The origin of this receptor is a man in his forties with active or convalescent COVID-19. CDR3 loop: CASSRDRRSYEQYF. The CDR3 DNA reads as TGTGCCAGCAGCCGGGACAGGCGCTCCTACGAGCAGTACTTC.